A selection of T cell receptor beta chains follows, all from one sample in a study of T cell repertoires in cytomegalovirus infection. TCRdb reprocessed the reads with MiXCR, giving one entry per CDR3 protein. In the table there are more than 650,000 distinct CDR3 sequences, about 40% of which are singletons. Sequences were obtained from PBMCs. All receptors come from a human donor in good health (CMV status not recorded). Some clones in this sample may be carry-over from other donors' samples. CDR3s leave out the opening cysteine and the closing phenylalanine or tryptophan.

>TRBV10-3|11
AIRDSGNSPLH
>TRBV28|12
ASSLSRDGNEQF
>TRBV12-3/TRBV12-4|13
ASSFRSSGANVLT
>TRBV30|14
AWSVRGGRGSFEQY
>TRBV28|15
ASRNIPPPVKDQPHH
>TRBV20-1|12
SARGLALSYEQY
>TRBV24-1|14
ATGTGGFSSTDTQY
>TRBV19|10
ASNQGGTGYT
>TRBV2|14
ASSEKGLRDNNEQF
>TRBV28|16
ASSLSLGPRVGLETQY
>TRBV7-9|10
ASSTGGSEAF
>TRBV28|10
ASSQKRYEQY
>TRBV28|13
ASSFGRRSNQPQH
>TRBV12-3/TRBV12-4|13
ASSLPTGSFNEQF
>TRBV9|15
ASSVGGRASGQETQY
>TRBV7-2|12
ASSGGMAPDEQY
>TRBV19|13
ASSIQGTGLYGYT
>TRBV7-9|13
ASTAEGGFNQPQH
>TRBV7-9|14
ASSRPTGGSNYGYT
>TRBV6-1|10
ASSSGAAEAF
>TRBV5-5|13
ASSLAGTGATEAF
>TRBV7-2|12
ASSLGRGQYGYT